This T cell receptor beta chain was sequenced in a study of T cell repertoires in cytomegalovirus infection. Study at large: Shared public TCR beta signatures pointed to both CMV infection and a matching HLA type.

Overall study findings and caveats: CMV carriers with the relevant HLA were identified by cumulative public TCR beta family frequency. Dominating the ex vivo response were TCR beta clonotypes that were CMV-specific and HLA-C-restricted.

In the case of this clonotype: What it binds is unknown.

The V gene's germline CDR1 is SGHRS and CDR2 YFSETQ. The CDR3 runs to 15 residues. With 4 bases clipped from V and 5 bases from J, the junction kept 6 bases outside the gene matches. In TCRdb, the reads were re-called with MiXCR into one record per CDR3 protein. The sample records over 450,000 distinct CDR3 sequences, approximately 10% being singletons. V is TRBV5-1 and J is TRBJ2-1; 10 bases fit TRBD2. The sequence derives from a human donor in good health (CMV status not recorded). Some clones in this sample may be carry-over from other donors' samples. Sequenced sample: PBMCs. The CDR3 bases are TGCGCCAGCAGCGAACTAGCGGGGTTAAACAATGAGCAGTTCTTC. It yields the protein CASSELAGLNNEQFF.